Sequencing of this TCR beta chain was carried out in a study of OX40 agonist ivuxolimab in advanced cancers. Study-wide background: The dose-escalation cohort was over 65% male, with a mean age of approximately 62 years, ranging about 23 to 79. Partial responses were achieved by three patients, one with hepatocellular carcinoma and two with cutaneous melanoma.

Clones were read by immunoSEQ multiplex PCR, and TCRdb kept only the in-frame ones, dropping some. The repertoire has about 63,000 clones, around 87% of them found once; the top ten carry about 10%. As regards this clone: As yet, its antigen is unknown.

Trimming took off 5 bases at V and 1 base at J, with 15 bases between the two ends. CDR1 is LNHDA, CDR2 SQIVND, per germline (reference sequence). This CDR3 region has 15 residues. Study results and caveats: Among the least clonally expanded were partial responders at 0.1-3.0 mg/kg. Blood T cells, both CD4+ and CD8+, expanded clonally by week 6 at 0.1 to 3.0 mg/kg.

The chain is built from TRBV19 and TRBJ2-7; TRBD1 or TRBD2 may be the D gene (5 bases each). The clonotype originates from an adult with an advanced solid tumor such as melanoma, head and neck, liver or kidney cancer. Material: CD4+ or CD8+ T cells sorted from blood, obtained in a trial of the OX40 agonist ivuxolimab. CDR3 bases: TGTGCCAGTAGTTGGGGGATGACCCCTTCCTACGAGCAGTACTTC. Protein: CASSWGMTPSYEQYF. The full variable domain, rest sourced from reference TRBV19 and TRBJ2-7, is DGGITQSPKYLFRKEGQNVTLSCEQNLNHDAMYWYRQDPGQGLRLIYYSQIVNDFQKGDIAEGYSVSREKKESFPLTVTSAQKNPTAFYLCASSWGMTPSYEQYFGPGTRLTVT.